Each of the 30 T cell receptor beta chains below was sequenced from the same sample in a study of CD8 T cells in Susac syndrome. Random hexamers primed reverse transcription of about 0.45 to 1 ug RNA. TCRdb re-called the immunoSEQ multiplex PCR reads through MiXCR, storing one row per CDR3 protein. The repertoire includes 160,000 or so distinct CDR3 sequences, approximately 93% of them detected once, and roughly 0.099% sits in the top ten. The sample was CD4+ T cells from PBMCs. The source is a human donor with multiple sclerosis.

The chain's CDR3 is CASSQLAPGGWSSYEQYF. The CDR3 DNA sequence: TGCGCCAGCAGCCAACTCGCCCCCGGCGGTTGGTCCTCCTACGAGCAGTACTTC. This chain joins TRBV4-1 and TRBJ2-7; D is unclear. This CDR3 comprises 18 residues. Per the germline V gene, CDR1 is MGHRA and CDR2 is YSYEKL. Trimming shortened V by 2 bases and J by 0 bases, and 20 bases separated the two germline ends.

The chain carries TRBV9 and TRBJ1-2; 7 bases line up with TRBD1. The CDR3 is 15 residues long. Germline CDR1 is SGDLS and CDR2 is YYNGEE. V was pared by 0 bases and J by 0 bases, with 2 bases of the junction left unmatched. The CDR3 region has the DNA TGTGCCAGCAGCGTAGAGGGGGCGGCTAACTATGGCTACACCTTC. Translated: CASSVEGAANYGYTF.

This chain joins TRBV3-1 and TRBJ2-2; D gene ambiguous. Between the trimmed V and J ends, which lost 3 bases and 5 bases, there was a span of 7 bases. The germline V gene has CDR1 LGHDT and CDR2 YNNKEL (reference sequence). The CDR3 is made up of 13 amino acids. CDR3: CASSQALTGELFF. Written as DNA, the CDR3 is TGTGCCAGCAGCCAGGCCCTGACCGGGGAGCTGTTTTTT.

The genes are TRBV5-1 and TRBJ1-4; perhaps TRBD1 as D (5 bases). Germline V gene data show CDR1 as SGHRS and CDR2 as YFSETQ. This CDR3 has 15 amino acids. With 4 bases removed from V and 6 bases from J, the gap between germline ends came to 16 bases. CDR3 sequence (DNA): TGCGCCAGCAGCAGAACAGGAATCTCAGATGAAAAACTGTTTTTT. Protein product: CASSRTGISDEKLFF. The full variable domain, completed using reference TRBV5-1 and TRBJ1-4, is KAGVTQTPRYLIKTRGQQVTLSCSPISGHRSVSWYQQTPGQGLQFLFEYFSETQRNKGNFPGRFSGRQFSNSRSEMNVSTLELGDSALYLCASSRTGISDEKLFFGSGTQLSVL.

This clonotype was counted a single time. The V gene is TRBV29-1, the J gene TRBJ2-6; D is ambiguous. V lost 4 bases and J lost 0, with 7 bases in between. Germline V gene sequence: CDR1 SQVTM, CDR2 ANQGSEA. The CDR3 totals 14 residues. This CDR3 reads CSVVDDSGANVLTF. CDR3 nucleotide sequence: TGCAGCGTTGTGGACGACTCTGGGGCCAACGTCCTGACTTTC.

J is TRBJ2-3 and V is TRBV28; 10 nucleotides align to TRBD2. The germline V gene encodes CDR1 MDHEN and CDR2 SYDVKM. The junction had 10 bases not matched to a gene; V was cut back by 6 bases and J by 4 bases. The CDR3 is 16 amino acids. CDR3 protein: CASSSPEAGGPDTQYF. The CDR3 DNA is TGTGCCAGCAGCTCCCCGGAAGCGGGAGGGCCAGATACGCAGTATTTT.

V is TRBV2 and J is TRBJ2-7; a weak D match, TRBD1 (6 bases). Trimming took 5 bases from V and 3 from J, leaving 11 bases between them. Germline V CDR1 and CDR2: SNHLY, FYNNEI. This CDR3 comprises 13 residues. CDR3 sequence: CASSIVTGYEQYF. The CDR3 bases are TGTGCCAGCAGTATCGTGACAGGCTACGAGCAGTACTTC.

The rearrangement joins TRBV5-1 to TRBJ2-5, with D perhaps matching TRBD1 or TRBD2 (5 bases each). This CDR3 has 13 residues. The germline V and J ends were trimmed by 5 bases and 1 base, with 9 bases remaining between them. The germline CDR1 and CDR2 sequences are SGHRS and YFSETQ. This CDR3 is CASRPGPQETQYF. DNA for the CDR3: TGCGCCAGCAGGCCGGGACCCCAAGAGACCCAGTACTTC.

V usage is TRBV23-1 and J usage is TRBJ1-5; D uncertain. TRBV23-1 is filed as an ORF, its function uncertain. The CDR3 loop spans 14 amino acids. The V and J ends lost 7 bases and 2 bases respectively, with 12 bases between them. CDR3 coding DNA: TGCGCCAGCACCCTACGGAGGGGCAATCAGCCCCAGCATTTT. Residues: CASTLRRGNQPQHF.

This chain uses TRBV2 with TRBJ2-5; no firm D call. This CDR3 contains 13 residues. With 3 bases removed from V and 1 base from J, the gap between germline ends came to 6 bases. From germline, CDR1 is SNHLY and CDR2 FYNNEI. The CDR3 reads CASSDSVQETQYF. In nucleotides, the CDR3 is TGTGCCAGCAGTGACTCCGTCCAAGAGACCCAGTACTTC.

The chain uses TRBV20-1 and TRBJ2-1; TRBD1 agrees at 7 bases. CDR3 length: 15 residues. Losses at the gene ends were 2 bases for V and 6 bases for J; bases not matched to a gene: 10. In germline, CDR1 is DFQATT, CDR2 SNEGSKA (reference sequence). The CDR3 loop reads CSARPPGQRFNEQFF. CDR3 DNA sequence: TGCAGTGCTAGACCACCGGGACAGAGATTCAATGAGCAGTTCTTC.

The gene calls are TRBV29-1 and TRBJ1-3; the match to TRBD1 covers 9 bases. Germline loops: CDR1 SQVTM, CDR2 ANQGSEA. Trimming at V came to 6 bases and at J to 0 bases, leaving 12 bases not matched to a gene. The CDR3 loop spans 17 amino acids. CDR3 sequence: CSVTITGGPSSGNTIYF. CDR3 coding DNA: TGCAGCGTCACAATCACAGGGGGCCCGAGCTCTGGAAACACCATATATTTT.

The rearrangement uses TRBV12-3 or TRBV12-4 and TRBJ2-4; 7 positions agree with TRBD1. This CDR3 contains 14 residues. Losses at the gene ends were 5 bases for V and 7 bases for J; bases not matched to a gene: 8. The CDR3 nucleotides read TGTGCCAGCAGTGGACAGGCGGAGTGGAACATTCAGTACTTC. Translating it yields CASSGQAEWNIQYF.

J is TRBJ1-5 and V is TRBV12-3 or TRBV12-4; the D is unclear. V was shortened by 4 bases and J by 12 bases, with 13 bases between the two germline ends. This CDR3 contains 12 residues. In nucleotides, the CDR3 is TGTGCCAGCAGTTCGCTTTTGGGAAGCCAGCATTTT. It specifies CASSSLLGSQHF.

CDR3 coding DNA: TGTGCCAGCAGTTACTCGCGGCTAGCGGGGTTCTTC. Translated: CASSYSRLAGFF. V gene TRBV6-2 or TRBV6-3 combines with J gene TRBJ2-1, with 8 positions matching TRBD2. This CDR3 has 12 residues. V trimming: 0 bases; J trimming: 15 bases; junction bases outside the gene matches: 4. The V gene's germline CDR1 is MNHEY and CDR2 SVGEGT.

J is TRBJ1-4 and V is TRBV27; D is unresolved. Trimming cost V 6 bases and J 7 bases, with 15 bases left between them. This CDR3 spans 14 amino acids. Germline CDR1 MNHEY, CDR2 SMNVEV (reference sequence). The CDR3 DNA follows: TGTGCCAGCAGCAGGAGGGAGTGGGGTGAAAAACTGTTTTTT. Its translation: CASSRREWGEKLFF.

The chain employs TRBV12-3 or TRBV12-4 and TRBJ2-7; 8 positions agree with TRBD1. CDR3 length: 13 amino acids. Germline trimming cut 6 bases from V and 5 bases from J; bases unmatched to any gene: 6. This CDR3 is CASSDRGFNEQYF. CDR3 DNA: TGTGCCAGCAGCGACAGGGGATTCAACGAGCAGTACTTC.

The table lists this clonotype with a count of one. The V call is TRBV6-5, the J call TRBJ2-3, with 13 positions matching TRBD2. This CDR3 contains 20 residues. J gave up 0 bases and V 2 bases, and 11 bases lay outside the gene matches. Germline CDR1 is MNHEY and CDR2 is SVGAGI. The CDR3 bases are TGTGCCAGCAGTTACCACCAAGGGACTAGCGGGATTCCTAGCACAGATACGCAGTATTTT. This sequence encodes CASSYHQGTSGIPSTDTQYF.

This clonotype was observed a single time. The CDR3, as DNA: TGTGCCACCAGCAGAGATGTTCTAGCGGGAGCTGGGGCCAACGTCCTGACTTTC. Protein product: CATSRDVLAGAGANVLTF. The genes are TRBV15 and TRBJ2-6; 10 bases are a match to TRBD2. The V and J ends lost 0 bases and 2 bases, in that order; junction bases with no gene match: 4. The CDR3 runs to 18 residues. Germline V gives CDR1 LNHNV, CDR2 YYDKDF (reference sequence). The whole variable domain, filled in from reference TRBV15 and TRBJ2-6, reads DAMVIQNPRYQVTQFGKPVTLSCSQTLNHNVMYWYQQKSSQAPKLLFHYYDKDFNNEADTPDNFQSRRPNTSFCFLDIRSPGLGDTAMYLCATSRDVLAGAGANVLTFGAGSRLTVL.

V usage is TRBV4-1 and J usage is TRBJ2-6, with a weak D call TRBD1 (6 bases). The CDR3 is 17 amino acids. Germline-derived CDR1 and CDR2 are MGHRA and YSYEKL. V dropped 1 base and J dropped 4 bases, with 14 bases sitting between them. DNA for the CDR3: TGCGCCAGCAGCCAAGGTGGCGCAGGGGTCGGGGCCAACGTCCTGACTTTC. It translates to CASSQGGAGVGANVLTF.

The CDR3 sequence: CASRAGQGYGNTIYF. The CDR3 nucleotides read TGTGCCAGCAGAGCTGGACAGGGTTATGGAAACACCATATATTTT. The chain combines TRBV2 with TRBJ1-3, with 8 bases lining up with TRBD1. In germline, CDR1 is SNHLY, CDR2 FYNNEI. CDR3 size: 15 residues. V lost 6 bases to trimming and J lost 3 bases; unmatched junction nucleotides: 7.

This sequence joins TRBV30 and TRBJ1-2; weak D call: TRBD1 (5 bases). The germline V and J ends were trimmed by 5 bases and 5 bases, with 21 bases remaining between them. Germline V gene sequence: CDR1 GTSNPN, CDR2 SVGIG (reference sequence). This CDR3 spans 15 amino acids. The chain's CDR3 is CAWDKNGAGFYGYTF. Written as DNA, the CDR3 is TGTGCCTGGGACAAAAACGGGGCTGGATTTTATGGCTACACCTTC.

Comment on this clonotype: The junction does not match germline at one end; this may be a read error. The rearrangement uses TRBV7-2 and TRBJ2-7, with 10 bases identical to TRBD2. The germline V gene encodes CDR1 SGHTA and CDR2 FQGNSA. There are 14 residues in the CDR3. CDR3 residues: CASRLLAGQGEQYF. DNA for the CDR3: TGTGCCAGCCGCTTACTAGCGGGGCAGGGCGAGCAGTACTTC.

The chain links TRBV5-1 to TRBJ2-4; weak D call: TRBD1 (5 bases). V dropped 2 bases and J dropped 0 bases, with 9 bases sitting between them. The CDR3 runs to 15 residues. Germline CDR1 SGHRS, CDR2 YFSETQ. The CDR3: CASSLGELAKNIQYF. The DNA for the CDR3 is TGCGCCAGCAGCTTAGGGGAACTAGCCAAAAACATTCAGTACTTC.

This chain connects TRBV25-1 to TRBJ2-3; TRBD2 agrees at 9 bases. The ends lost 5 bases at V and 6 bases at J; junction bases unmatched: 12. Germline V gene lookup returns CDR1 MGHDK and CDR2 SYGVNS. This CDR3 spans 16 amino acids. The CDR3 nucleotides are TGTGCCAGCAGTCGGTCGACTAGCGGATTATCGGATACGCAGTATTTT. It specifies CASSRSTSGLSDTQYF.

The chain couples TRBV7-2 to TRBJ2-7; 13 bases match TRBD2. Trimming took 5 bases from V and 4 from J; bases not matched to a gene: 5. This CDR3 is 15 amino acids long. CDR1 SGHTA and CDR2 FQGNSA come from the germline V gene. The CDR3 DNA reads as TGTGCCAGCAGCATAGGGACTAGCGGGGTTTACGAGCAGTACTTC. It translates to CASSIGTSGVYEQYF.

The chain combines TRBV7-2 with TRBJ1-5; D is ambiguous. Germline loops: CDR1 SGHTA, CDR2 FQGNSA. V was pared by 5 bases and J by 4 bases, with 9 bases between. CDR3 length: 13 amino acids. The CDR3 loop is CASSPAPNQPQHF. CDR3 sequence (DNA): TGTGCCAGCAGCCCTGCCCCGAATCAGCCCCAGCATTTT.

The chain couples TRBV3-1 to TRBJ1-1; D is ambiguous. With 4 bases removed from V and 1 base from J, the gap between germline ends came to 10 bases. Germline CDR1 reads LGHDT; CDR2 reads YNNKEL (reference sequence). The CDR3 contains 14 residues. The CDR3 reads CASSPLRGNTEAFF. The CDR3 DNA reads TGTGCCAGCAGCCCTCTTCGGGGGAACACTGAAGCTTTCTTT.

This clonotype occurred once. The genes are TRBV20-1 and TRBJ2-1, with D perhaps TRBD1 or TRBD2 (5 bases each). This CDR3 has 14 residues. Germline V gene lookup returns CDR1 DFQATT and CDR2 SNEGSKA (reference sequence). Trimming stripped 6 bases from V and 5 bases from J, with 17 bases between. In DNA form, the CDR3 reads TGCAGTGCCCTAGAGGGACGAATAGACAATGAGCAGTTCTTC. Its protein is CSALEGRIDNEQFF.

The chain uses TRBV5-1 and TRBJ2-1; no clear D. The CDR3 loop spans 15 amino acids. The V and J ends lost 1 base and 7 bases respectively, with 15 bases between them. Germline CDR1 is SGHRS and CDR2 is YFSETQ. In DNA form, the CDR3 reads TGCGCCAGCAGCTTGTTGCAGGACGGATCAAATGAGCAGTTCTTC. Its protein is CASSLLQDGSNEQFF. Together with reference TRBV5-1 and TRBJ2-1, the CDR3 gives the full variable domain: KAGVTQTPRYLIKTRGQQVTLSCSPISGHRSVSWYQQTPGQGLQFLFEYFSETQRNKGNFPGRFSGRQFSNSRSEMNVSTLELGDSALYLCASSLLQDGSNEQFFGPGTRLTVL.